This paragraph covers one T cell receptor beta chain sequence. This record comes from a study of cytomegalovirus exposure and HLA in healthy donors. The method was immunoSEQ multiplex PCR; TCRdb's version includes in-frame clones alone and lacks a portion of them. The sample has 150,000 to 200,000 clones, approximately 80% seen once. Germline assignment: CDR1 MNHEY and CDR2 SMNVEV (reference sequence). The CDR3 is made up of 18 amino acids. Unmatched junction bases numbered 20, after V lost 7 bases and J lost 2 bases. Sample: PBMCs. V and J are TRBV27 and TRBJ2-7; 7 bases fit TRBD1. The TCR sequence derives from a man aged 18 to 30 in good health and CMV-seropositive. CDR3 coding DNA: TGTGCCAGCACGTTTATAACCCATCCCGGGACAGTGACCTACGAGCAGTACTTC. This encodes CASTFITHPGTVTYEQYF.